This TCR beta chain is from a study of OX40 agonist ivuxolimab in advanced cancers. Study-wide background: Hepatocellular carcinoma, melanoma, renal cell or head and neck cancer was diagnosed in the dose-escalation patients. Among those treated, three patients had partial responses, one with hepatocellular carcinoma and two with cutaneous melanoma.

The V and J ends lost 3 bases and 4 bases, in that order; junction bases with no gene match: 4. Germline assignment: CDR1 KGHSH and CDR2 LQKENI. The CDR3 consists of 15 residues. This clone was seen a few times. Its antigen is as yet unknown. Within the sample, other DNA sequences also encode this same CDR3. Notes on the study in general: More expanded clones were found, on average, in CD8+ than in CD4+ T cells. The specificity for antigen of the expanded peripheral T cells was not determined.

Clones were read by immunoSEQ multiplex PCR, and TCRdb kept only the in-frame ones, dropping some. The table has 70,000 to 95,000 clones, roughly 93% seen once. Sequenced material: CD4+ or CD8+ T cells sorted from blood, taken in a trial of the OX40 agonist ivuxolimab. This receptor was identified in an adult with an advanced solid tumor such as melanoma, head and neck, liver or kidney cancer. This chain links TRBV18 with TRBJ2-2; 8 nucleotides align to TRBD1. The chain's CDR3 is CASSPGTGVTGELFF. CDR3 sequence (DNA): TGTGCCAGCTCACCGGGGACAGGAGTCACCGGGGAGCTGTTTTTT.